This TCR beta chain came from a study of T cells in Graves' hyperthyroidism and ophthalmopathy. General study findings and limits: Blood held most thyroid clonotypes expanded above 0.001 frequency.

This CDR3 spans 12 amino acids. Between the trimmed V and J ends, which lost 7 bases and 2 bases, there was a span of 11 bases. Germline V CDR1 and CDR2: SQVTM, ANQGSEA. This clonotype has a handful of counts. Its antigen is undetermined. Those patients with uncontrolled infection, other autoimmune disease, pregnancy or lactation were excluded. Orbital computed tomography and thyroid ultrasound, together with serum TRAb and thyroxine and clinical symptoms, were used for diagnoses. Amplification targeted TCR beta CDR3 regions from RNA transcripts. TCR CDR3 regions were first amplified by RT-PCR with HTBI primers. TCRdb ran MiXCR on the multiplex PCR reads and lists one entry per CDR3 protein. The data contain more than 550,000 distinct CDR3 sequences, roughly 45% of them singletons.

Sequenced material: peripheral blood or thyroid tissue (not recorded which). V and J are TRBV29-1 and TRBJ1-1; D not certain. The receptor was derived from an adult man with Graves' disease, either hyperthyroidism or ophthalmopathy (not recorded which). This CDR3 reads CSAMDGNTEAFF. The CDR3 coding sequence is TGCAGCGCCATGGACGGAAACACTGAAGCTTTCTTT.